Below are 31 T cell receptor beta chains sequenced from a single sample in a study of Ad26.COV2.S vaccination and SARS-CoV-2 variants. As to treatment: roughly 18 received Ad26.COV2.S at low or high dose, single or two shots; about five received placebo; per-sample allocation not given. Day 63 after the first vaccine or placebo injection was the time point for sampling. TCRdb's copy holds only in-frame clones and misses some; the assay was immunoSEQ multiplex PCR. The repertoire holds 200,000 to 250,000 clones, with 85% to 90% as singletons. This specimen was peripheral blood, taken in a trial of Ad26.COV2.S vaccine versus placebo. The receptors shown here come from a person between 18 and 65 years old who received the Ad26.COV2.S COVID-19 vaccine or a placebo.

J is TRBJ2-4 and V is TRBV28; 12 bases agree with TRBD2. The ends lost 6 bases at V and 5 bases at J; junction bases unmatched: 8. Germline V gives CDR1 MDHEN, CDR2 SYDVKM. The CDR3 contains 16 residues. CDR3 nucleotide sequence: TGTGCCAGCAGCTCTAGCGGGGGGGCCTGGGAAAACATTCAGTACTTC. Amino acids: CASSSSGGAWENIQYF.

This clone has a single count. This chain connects TRBV28 to TRBJ1-4; D not resolved. The CDR3 totals 15 residues. From germline, CDR1 is MDHEN and CDR2 SYDVKM. V dropped 6 bases and J dropped 6 bases, with 17 bases sitting between them. The CDR3 sequence: CASSPREGLHEKLFF. Written as DNA, the CDR3 is TGTGCCAGCAGCCCTAGGGAGGGCTTGCATGAAAAACTGTTTTTT.

This clone was seen once. The genes are TRBV18 and TRBJ2-7; a possible D gene is TRBD1 (6 bases). Germline lookup yields CDR1 KGHSH and CDR2 LQKENI. CDR3 length: 14 residues. The V end was cut by 5 bases, the J end by 4 bases, with 15 bases between. The CDR3 loop is CASSDRTANYEQYF. CDR3 in DNA: TGTGCCAGCTCAGATCGGACAGCTAATTACGAGCAGTACTTC.

J is TRBJ2-5 and V is TRBV1; TRBD2, the table's D call, lacks a check against the DNA. TRBV1 is a recognized pseudogene. The CDR3 loop spans 15 amino acids. CDR3 bases: TGCACCAGCAGCCAAGAGCGGGACTCCGCCCCGACCCAGTACTTC. Translation gives CTSSQERDSAPTQYF.

This sequence joins TRBV4-2 and TRBJ2-6, with D possibly TRBD2 on 6 matching bases. The CDR3 is 16 amino acids. Germline CDR1 reads LGHNA; CDR2 reads YNFKEQ. V lost 3 bases, J lost 0 bases, and 9 bases lay in between. The CDR3 DNA is TGTGCCAGCAGCCATGGGGGGACCTCTGGGGCCAACGTCCTGACTTTC. Translating it yields CASSHGGTSGANVLTF.

The V gene is TRBV6-6, the J gene TRBJ2-7; 8 nucleotides line up with TRBD2. V shed 7 bases, J shed 2 bases, and the junction held 7 bases outside the gene matches. CDR1 is MNHNY and CDR2 is SVGAGI in the germline V gene (reference sequence). This CDR3 spans 14 amino acids. The CDR3 DNA follows: TGTGCCAGCACCATAGCGGGATTAGCCTACGAGCAGTACTTC. Its protein is CASTIAGLAYEQYF.

The chain joins TRBV30 to TRBJ2-7; tentative D call: TRBD2 (5 bases). The CDR3 is 12 residues long. Germline values: CDR1 GTSNPN, CDR2 SVGIG (reference sequence). Trimming left V 3 bases short and J 7 bases short, with 13 bases between. The DNA of the CDR3 is TGTGCCTGGAGCCCTGGACTGTCAGAGCAGTACTTC. It codes for CAWSPGLSEQYF. The whole variable domain, remainder taken from reference TRBV30 and TRBJ2-7, is SQTIHQWPATLVQPVGSPLSLECTVEGTSNPNLYWYRQAAGRGLQLLFYSVGIGQISSEVPQNLSASRPQDRQFILSSKKLLLSDSGFYLCAWSPGLSEQYFGPGTRLTVT.

The chain is built from TRBV5-4 and TRBJ2-1, with TRBD2 identical over 8 bases. Per the germline V gene, CDR1 is SGHNT and CDR2 is YYREEE (reference sequence). The CDR3 is 14 amino acids. The V gene end was trimmed by 4 bases and the J gene end by 5 bases; junction bases not matched to a gene: 5. The CDR3 loop reads CASSVGLDHNEQFF. The DNA of the CDR3 is TGTGCCAGCAGCGTGGGACTAGACCACAATGAGCAGTTCTTC.

V gene TRBV4-3 combines with J gene TRBJ2-7; D perhaps matches TRBD2 (5 bases). The CDR3 has 15 residues. The ends were cut back, 8 bases at V and 0 bases at J, with 17 bases in the middle. The V gene's germline CDR1 is LGHNA and CDR2 YSLEER. As DNA, the CDR3 is TGCGCCAGCCCCCAGATGGGAGAGAGCTCCTACGAGCAGTACTTC. As protein: CASPQMGESSYEQYF.

V usage is TRBV9 and J usage is TRBJ2-3, with TRBD2 matching over 7 bases. V gave up 0 bases and J gave up 6 bases; unmatched junction bases: 4. The CDR3 contains 14 residues. The germline V gene encodes CDR1 SGDLS and CDR2 YYNGEE. DNA of the CDR3: TGTGCCAGCAGCGTAGGGGAGGGGCGGGATACGCAGTATTTT. Translating gives CASSVGEGRDTQYF.

CDR3 loop: CASTPWGVGDYGYTF. In DNA, the CDR3 is TGTGCCAGCACTCCCTGGGGGGTGGGGGACTATGGCTACACCTTC. This chain uses TRBV28 with TRBJ1-2, with D possibly being TRBD1 (5 bases). This CDR3 is built from 15 residues. V shed 7 bases and J shed 3 bases, with 18 bases lying between them. Germline V gene lookup returns CDR1 MDHEN and CDR2 SYDVKM.

This clone has a handful of counts. A junction boundary mismatches the germline segment, possibly from a read error. In DNA form, the CDR3 reads TGTGCCAGCAGCTCGGGACCTCACAGGGATAGCCCGGTCTTC. The encoded protein is CASSSGPHRDSPVF. The chain is built from TRBV5-5 and TRBJ2-1; possibly TRBD1 for D (6 bases). CDR3 length equals 14 residues. The germline V gene encodes CDR1 SGHKS and CDR2 YYEKEE (reference sequence).

The chain links TRBV5-6 to TRBJ2-5; 10 bases are a match to TRBD1. This CDR3 contains 14 residues. V lost 5 bases, J lost 4 bases, and 5 bases stayed unmatched. Germline V lookup: CDR1 SGHDT, CDR2 YYEEEE. CDR3 protein: CASSWDRGPETQYF. DNA for the CDR3: TGTGCCAGCAGTTGGGACAGGGGACCAGAGACCCAGTACTTC.

The chain combines TRBV19 with TRBJ2-2, with D perhaps matching TRBD1 (6 bases). In germline, CDR1 is LNHDA, CDR2 SQIVND (reference sequence). The germline V and J ends were trimmed by 5 bases and 7 bases, with 17 bases remaining between them. The CDR3 consists of 15 residues. The CDR3 reads CASSLHRGKGGELFF. As DNA, the CDR3 is TGTGCCAGTAGTTTACATAGGGGGAAAGGCGGGGAGCTGTTTTTT.

This chain uses TRBV7-3 with TRBJ2-3, with a tentative D call TRBD2 (5 bases). Germline CDR1 SGHTA, CDR2 FQGTGA. CDR3 size: 15 residues. V was trimmed by 2 bases and J by 2 bases, leaving 11 bases between them. The CDR3 here is CASSLGLEHTDTQYF. The CDR3 nucleotides read TGTGCCAGCAGCTTAGGACTCGAGCACACAGATACGCAGTATTTT.

Only one count was recorded for this clone. V is TRBV7-9 and J is TRBJ2-5, with D perhaps TRBD2 (5 bases). The CDR3 runs 15 residues. The germline V gene encodes CDR1 SEHNR and CDR2 FQNEAQ (reference sequence). Trimming removed 4 bases from V and 5 bases from J, with 17 bases in between. The CDR3 protein is CASSYGGSLWETQYF. CDR3 DNA sequence: TGTGCCAGCAGCTACGGCGGGTCCTTATGGGAGACCCAGTACTTC.

CDR3 in amino acids: CASSQTGTSGQWVNEQFF. The CDR3 DNA reads TGTGCCAGCAGCCAAACCGGGACTAGCGGGCAATGGGTCAATGAGCAGTTCTTC. V is TRBV4-2 and J is TRBJ2-1; TRBD2 matches 12 bases. This CDR3 region has 18 residues. Germline loops: CDR1 LGHNA, CDR2 YNFKEQ. Trimming removed 2 bases from V and 6 bases from J; junction bases left unmatched: 11.

The chain combines TRBV5-4 with TRBJ2-2, with TRBD1 matching over 7 bases. This CDR3 contains 14 residues. With 5 bases clipped from V and 1 base from J, the junction kept 2 bases outside the gene matches. Germline lookup yields CDR1 SGHNT and CDR2 YYREEE (reference sequence). This CDR3 reads CASSRDRNTGELFF. As DNA, the CDR3 is TGTGCCAGCAGTCGGGACAGGAACACCGGGGAGCTGTTTTTT.

The chain couples TRBV6-2 or TRBV6-3 to TRBJ2-7, with 7 nucleotides matching TRBD1. CDR3 size: 15 residues. J was trimmed by 2 bases and V by 2 bases; bases with no gene match: 6. CDR1 is MNHEY and CDR2 is SVGEGT in the germline V gene. CDR3 coding DNA: TGTGCCAGCAGTTACGGGCAGGGGGATGCCTACGAGCAGTACTTC. Protein sequence: CASSYGQGDAYEQYF.

Concerning this clone itself: This sample also contains other DNA sequences that code for the same CDR3. This sequence joins TRBV7-3 and TRBJ2-3, with D uncertain. Germline V gene data show CDR1 as SGHTA and CDR2 as FQGTGA. The CDR3 contains 14 residues. Trimming shortened V by 5 bases and J by 1 base, and 10 bases separated the two germline ends. The CDR3 loop reads CASSPLGGTDTQYF. The CDR3 coding sequence is TGTGCCAGCAGCCCCCTTGGGGGCACAGATACGCAGTATTTT.

The genes are TRBV5-4 and TRBJ2-3, with 14 bases lining up with TRBD2. This CDR3 contains 16 residues. The ends lost 3 bases at V and 4 bases at J; junction bases unmatched: 4. From germline, CDR1 is SGHNT and CDR2 YYREEE (reference sequence). DNA of the CDR3: TGTGCCAGCAGCTCCGGACTAGCGGGAGGCCCAGATACGCAGTATTTT. As protein: CASSSGLAGGPDTQYF.

The V and J genes are TRBV19 and TRBJ2-3; 10 positions match TRBD2. Per germline, CDR1 LNHDA and CDR2 SQIVND (reference sequence). This CDR3 is built from 17 residues. V shed 1 base, J shed 2 bases, and the junction held 6 bases outside the gene matches. CDR3 coding DNA: TGTGCCAGTAGTATAGGTCTAGCGGGGGCTCCCACAGATACGCAGTATTTT. Its protein product is CASSIGLAGAPTDTQYF.

A single count supports this clone. The chain combines TRBV4-1 with TRBJ1-5; D is ambiguous. Trimming cost V 0 bases and J 3 bases, with 12 bases left between them. The CDR3 runs to 16 residues. Germline assignment: CDR1 MGHRA and CDR2 YSYEKL. The CDR3 nucleotides read TGCGCCAGCAGCCAAGATTTCTCCAGCTTCAATCAGCCCCAGCATTTT. This sequence encodes CASSQDFSSFNQPQHF.

The chain couples TRBV27 to TRBJ2-3, with D possibly TRBD2 on 7 matching bases. Germline assignment: CDR1 MNHEY and CDR2 SMNVEV (reference sequence). This CDR3 has 15 amino acids. Trimming left V 3 bases short and J 1 base short, with 11 bases between. DNA of the CDR3: TGTGCCAGCAGTTTTGCGGGGGCAGGCACAGATACGCAGTATTTT. The encoded protein is CASSFAGAGTDTQYF.

CDR3 sequence reads: CASSLTGDEQFF. In DNA form, the CDR3 reads TGTGCCAGCAGCCTCACAGGGGATGAGCAGTTCTTC. The genes are TRBV6-5 and TRBJ2-1; 7 nucleotides line up with TRBD1. The V and J ends lost 6 bases and 8 bases, in that order; junction bases with no gene match: 4. CDR1 MNHEY and CDR2 SVGAGI come from the germline V gene. This CDR3 is 12 amino acids long.

This clone was seen once. The chain joins TRBV9 to TRBJ2-7, with D tentatively TRBD2 (6 bases). V lost 3 bases, J lost 5 bases, and 24 bases lay in between. Germline loops: CDR1 SGDLS, CDR2 YYNGEE. The CDR3 has 17 residues. The CDR3 nucleotides read TGTGCCAGCAGCGCGGGAGCCGGGGGAGAGGTTCGGGACGAGCAGTACTTC. This sequence encodes CASSAGAGGEVRDEQYF.

The chain uses TRBV19 and TRBJ2-5, with 16 bases matching TRBD2. V lost 2 bases, J lost 2 bases, and 2 bases stayed unmatched. The CDR3 has 17 amino acids. From germline, CDR1 is LNHDA and CDR2 SQIVND (reference sequence). The CDR3 coding sequence is TGTGCCAGTAGTATATGGGGACTAGCGGGGGGGCAAGAGACCCAGTACTTC. It specifies CASSIWGLAGGQETQYF.

This chain links TRBV6-6 with TRBJ1-1; no firm D call. CDR1 and CDR2 (germline): MNHNY, SVGAGI (reference sequence). Trimming pared 0 bases from V and 5 bases from J, leaving 10 bases between. The CDR3 is made up of 14 amino acids. The CDR3 DNA follows: TGTGCCAGCAGTTACTCCGGGGAAAAGACTGAAGCTTTCTTT. It translates to CASSYSGEKTEAFF.

With regard to this clone: The junction does not match germline at one end; this may be a read error. The chain combines TRBV19 with TRBJ2-7; D not certain. CDR3 length: 13 amino acids. The germline V gene has CDR1 LNHDA and CDR2 SQIVND (reference sequence). The CDR3 nucleotides read TGTGCCAGTAGTATAGATGGTTCGTACGGGCAGTACTTC. Translating gives CASSIDGSYGQYF.

This chain joins TRBV7-2 and TRBJ1-4; D possibly corresponds to TRBD1 (5 bases). Germline assignment: CDR1 SGHTA and CDR2 FQGNSA. The CDR3 spans 13 residues. Trimming pared 5 bases from V and 4 bases from J, leaving 8 bases between. CDR3 residues: CASSGGVNEKLFF. In DNA, the CDR3 is TGTGCCAGCAGCGGGGGGGTTAATGAAAAACTGTTTTTT.

J is TRBJ2-2 and V is TRBV3-1 (or the pseudogene TRBV3-2), with 9 bases identical to TRBD1. This CDR3 comprises 22 residues. V shed 0 bases, J shed 4 bases, and the junction held 21 bases outside the gene matches. Germline V gives CDR1 LGHDT, CDR2 YNNKEL (reference sequence). The CDR3, as DNA: TGTGCCAGCAGCCAAGATTGGACCGGGACAGGGAATTGGCCGCCAGGCACCGGGGAGCTGTTTTTT. It encodes CASSQDWTGTGNWPPGTGELFF.